The 21 T cell receptor beta chains below come from one sample, sequenced in a study of T cells in Graves' hyperthyroidism and ophthalmopathy. RNA transcripts were the template for amplifying TCR beta CDR3 regions. TCR CDR3 underwent first-round RT-PCR with the HTBI primer set. One entry per CDR3 protein, called by TCRdb with MiXCR from the multiplex PCR reads. The sample contains over 650,000 distinct CDR3 sequences, roughly 17% of which appear only once. The sample consisted of blood. The source of these receptors is a man younger than 30 with Graves' hyperthyroidism.

This clonotype was seen a single time. A read error may be the cause here, since a much bigger clone is one base away. The chain is built from TRBV3-1 and TRBJ2-7; 10 nucleotides line up with TRBD1. The CDR3 has 15 residues. The germline V gene has CDR1 LGHDT and CDR2 YNNKEL (reference sequence). With 2 bases clipped from V and 3 bases from J, the junction kept 4 bases outside the gene matches. For the CDR3, the DNA is TGTGCCAGCAGCCAATCCCGGACAGGGGGCTACGAGCAGTACTTC. Protein product: CASSQSRTGGYEQYF.

This clonotype was counted a few times. The CDR3 region has the DNA TGTGCCAGCAGACGACGGGCCTACAATGAGCAGTTCTTC. Protein product: CASRRRAYNEQFF. V gene TRBV28 combines with J gene TRBJ2-1; D is unclear. The CDR3 contains 13 residues. The germline V and J ends were trimmed by 6 bases and 2 bases, with 8 bases remaining between them. Germline CDR1 is MDHEN and CDR2 is SYDVKM.

The V and J genes are TRBV5-1 and TRBJ2-3; 9 bases agree with TRBD1. Losses at the gene ends were 4 bases for V and 4 bases for J; bases not matched to a gene: 4. The CDR3 runs 14 residues. Looked up from germline, CDR1 is SGHRS and CDR2 is YFSETQ. The CDR3 DNA follows: TGCGCCAGCAGCCCTCGGACAGGGGCAGATACGCAGTATTTT. Amino acids: CASSPRTGADTQYF.

This clonotype was seen repeatedly, ten times or more. This chain connects TRBV11-2 to TRBJ2-3, with TRBD2 matching 7 bases. Germline CDR1 reads SGHAT; CDR2 reads FQNNGV. V trimming: 1 base; J trimming: 2 bases; junction bases outside the gene matches: 3. The CDR3 length is 15 residues. The CDR3 loop reads CASSLVLAVTDTQYF. CDR3 in DNA: TGTGCCAGCAGCTTAGTCCTAGCGGTCACAGATACGCAGTATTTT. The full variable domain, its missing parts supplied by reference TRBV11-2 and TRBJ2-3, is EAGVAQSPRYKIIEKRQSVAFWCNPISGHATLYWYQQILGQGPKLLIQFQNNGVVDDSQLPKDRFSAERLKGVDSTLKIQPAKLEDSAVYLCASSLVLAVTDTQYFGPGTRLTVL.

CDR3 loop: CASSSSEGYEQYF. CDR3 nucleotide sequence: TGTGCCAGCAGCTCGTCCGAGGGCTACGAGCAGTACTTC. The chain joins TRBV7-3 to TRBJ2-7, with D possibly matching TRBD2 (5 bases). CDR1 is SGHTA, CDR2 FQGTGA, per germline. V was trimmed by 4 bases and J by 3 bases, leaving 10 bases between them. The CDR3 sequence is 13 residues long.

A word on this clonotype: A much larger clone lies one base from this, so it may be a read error. The chain employs TRBV12-3 or TRBV12-4 and TRBJ2-3; no reliable D call. The CDR3 consists of 12 residues. V lost 5 bases and J lost 2, with 5 bases in between. Written as DNA, the CDR3 is TGTGCCAGCAGTATTAACACAGATACGCAGTATTTT. As protein: CASSINTDTQYF.

This clonotype was counted ten times or more. The chain has TRBV20-1 and TRBJ2-7; 13 bases are shared with TRBD2. Germline V lookup: CDR1 DFQATT, CDR2 SNEGSKA (reference sequence). This CDR3 has 15 residues. Unmatched junction bases numbered 11, after V lost 6 bases and J lost 6 bases. CDR3 DNA sequence: TGCAGTGCGATCAGAACTAGCGGGAGGGCCGGCGAGCAGTACTTC. It translates to CSAIRTSGRAGEQYF.

The chain links TRBV18 to TRBJ2-1; TRBD2 is a possible D gene (6 bases). CDR1 is KGHSH and CDR2 is LQKENI in the germline V gene. V was shortened by 6 bases and J by 0 bases, with 12 bases between the two germline ends. The CDR3 has 15 residues. The DNA of the CDR3 is TGTGCCAGCTCCCCCCGGGAGAGCTCCTACAATGAGCAGTTCTTC. Protein sequence: CASSPRESSYNEQFF.

There are many counts of this clonotype. V is TRBV18 and J is TRBJ1-1, with D hard to call. CDR1 is KGHSH and CDR2 is LQKENI in the germline V gene. The germline V and J ends were trimmed by 9 bases and 5 bases, with 16 bases remaining between them. The CDR3 has 13 residues. In DNA form, the CDR3 reads TGTGCCAGTTCGGGGAGATTGGGGACTGAAGCTTTCTTT. Protein product: CASSGRLGTEAFF.

This clonotype showed up many times. This rearrangement joins TRBV7-9 to TRBJ2-7; possibly TRBD2 for D (5 bases). V lost 7 bases, J lost 2 bases, and 18 bases lay in between. This CDR3 contains 15 residues. Germline loops: CDR1 SEHNR, CDR2 FQNEAQ (reference sequence). The CDR3 DNA reads as TGTGCCAGCACCCTAGGGCGGGTGGCGGCCTACGAGCAGTACTTC. Amino acids: CASTLGRVAAYEQYF.

The chain uses TRBV6-9 and TRBJ2-6; D not resolved. Germline V gene lookup returns CDR1 MNHGY and CDR2 SVAAGI. CDR3 length: 18 residues. V was cut by 5 bases and J by 0 bases, with 17 bases left in between. Here the CDR3 reads CASSPRWQARSGANVLTF. DNA for the CDR3: TGTGCCAGCAGTCCGCGTTGGCAGGCCCGCTCTGGGGCCAACGTCCTGACTTTC.

This clonotype was detected a few times. The J gene is TRBJ1-1, the V gene TRBV27; the D is unclear. This CDR3 is 14 amino acids long. Trimming stripped 0 bases from V and 2 bases from J, with 7 bases between. Looked up from germline, CDR1 is MNHEY and CDR2 is SMNVEV (reference sequence). The DNA of the CDR3 is TGTGCCAGCAGTTTATCGCTGATCAACACTGAAGCTTTCTTT. Protein sequence: CASSLSLINTEAFF.

The sample holds many counts of this clonotype. The V and J genes are TRBV18 and TRBJ1-1; D gene ambiguous. V was clipped by 5 bases and J by 3 bases, with 10 bases between them. The CDR3 covers 13 residues. CDR1 is KGHSH, CDR2 LQKENI, per germline. This chain's CDR3 is CASSANGDTEAFF. CDR3 coding DNA: TGTGCCAGCTCAGCCAACGGGGACACTGAAGCTTTCTTT.

This clonotype was seen at least ten times. The genes are TRBV28 and TRBJ2-7; 9 bases agree with TRBD1. V shed 8 bases, J shed 7 bases, and the junction held 18 bases outside the gene matches. Germline V gene lookup returns CDR1 MDHEN and CDR2 SYDVKM. This CDR3 is built from 16 residues. CDR3 in DNA: TGTGCCAGCGCCGGCCCAGGACAGGGGATCCGAAGGGAGCAGTACTTC. This translates into CASAGPGQGIRREQYF.

This clonotype has at least ten counts. The chain is built from TRBV18 and TRBJ1-1, with D possibly matching TRBD1 (5 bases). Germline V gives CDR1 KGHSH, CDR2 LQKENI. V lost 3 bases to trimming and J lost 4 bases, with 6 bases between them. The CDR3 runs to 12 residues. The CDR3, as DNA: TGTGCCAGCTCACCCAGGGCCACTGAAGCTTTCTTT. Protein: CASSPRATEAFF.

This clonotype showed up many times. DNA of the CDR3: TGTGCCTGGAGTGTCCATCTGAACGGGGAGCTGTTTTTT. Translated: CAWSVHLNGELFF. V is TRBV30 and J is TRBJ2-2; D is unclear. The CDR3 totals 13 residues. Trimming left V 0 bases short and J 7 bases short, with 9 bases between. Per the germline V gene, CDR1 is GTSNPN and CDR2 is SVGIG (reference sequence).

With regard to this clonotype: This clone may be a read error of a much larger clone one base away. The chain joins TRBV5-5 to TRBJ1-2; D call uncertain. The CDR3 has 14 residues. The germline gives CDR1 SGHKS, CDR2 YYEKEE (reference sequence). CDR3 in DNA: TGTGCCAGCAGCTTGGAGCCGTCTAACTATGGCTACGCCTTC. Encoded protein: CASSLEPSNYGYAF.

The rearrangement links TRBV6-2 or TRBV6-3 to TRBJ1-2; 12 nucleotides align to TRBD1. Germline assignment: CDR1 MNHEY and CDR2 SVGEGT. Trimming cost V 7 bases and J 4 bases; bases outside gene matches: 7. The CDR3 totals 15 residues. The CDR3 region is CASTSGTGGVYGYTF. The CDR3 coding sequence is TGTGCCAGCACCTCCGGGACAGGGGGCGTCTATGGCTACACCTTC.

This clonotype was detected ten times or more. The chain links TRBV12-3 or TRBV12-4 to TRBJ2-7, with TRBD1 identical over 10 bases. The CDR3 contains 14 residues. Unmatched junction bases numbered 10, after V lost 8 bases and J lost 6 bases. The CDR3 spells CASGDGTGAGEQYF. DNA for the CDR3: TGTGCCAGCGGCGATGGGACAGGGGCTGGCGAGCAGTACTTC.

In its sample, this clonotype was seen many times. The chain carries TRBV19 and TRBJ2-5, with TRBD1 identical over 9 bases. V lost 9 bases to trimming and J lost 5 bases; unmatched junction nucleotides: 10. Germline CDR1 is LNHDA and CDR2 is SQIVND (reference sequence). CDR3 length equals 14 residues. The CDR3 DNA reads TGTGCCAGCCGAGGGACAGGGCGGCGGGAGACCCAGTACTTC. This codes for CASRGTGRRETQYF.

This clonotype was observed a few times. This sequence joins TRBV6-5 and TRBJ2-4, with D possibly TRBD1 on 6 matching bases. V lost 0 bases and J 9 bases, leaving 12 bases between the germline ends. The CDR3 runs 14 residues. Germline lookup yields CDR1 MNHEY and CDR2 SVGAGI. CDR3 loop: CASSYSPGDGIQYF. DNA for the CDR3: TGTGCCAGCAGTTACTCACCAGGGGACGGCATTCAGTACTTC.